This paragraph reports one T cell receptor (beta chain). In its sample, this clonotype was seen many times. Which antigen it targets is not known. No much larger clone exists at a distance of one base, and base qualities are not known. TCRdb names Illumina HiSeq 1500 as the instrument used. TCRdb's own reprocessing of the public reads used fastp at Q25 and MiXCR and kept productive beta chains. All rows with the same CDR3 protein become a single entry with the most common DNA and genes. The sample yields some 110,000 distinct CDR3 sequences; roughly a third were counted once. The leading ten clones occupy about 53% of the sample. V loses 1 base, J loses 5 bases, and the germline ends lie 4 bases apart. Via the germline V gene, CDR1 is SGHDT and CDR2 YYEEEE. The CDR3 holds 11 amino acids from the cysteine to the phenylalanine. The only DNA kept is the CDR3, 33 bases in frame from the first base. The sample belongs to a study of T cell repertoires in cytomegalovirus infection (dated by TCRdb to about 2019). As for the study more broadly: The peptide stimulations were aimed at well-studied HLA-B-restricted epitopes as well as recently identified HLA-C-restricted CMV epitopes, whose presentation resists viral immunomodulation. Donor HLA type was relevant to the analysis, because carriage of CMV infection together with the matching HLA type was indicated by public TCR beta signatures.

Sample treatment or condition, as interpreted from the label and publication: in vitro stimulation with specific CMV peptide epitopes to enrich CMV-specific T cells. Beyond this particular receptor, the publication reports: In both this cohort and an independent 352-donor cohort, the cumulative frequency of public TCR beta family members distinguished carriers of CMV infection plus the relevant HLA type. The ex vivo response was dominated by HLA-C-restricted CMV-specific TCR beta clonotypes, and the single most frequent clonotype in two of eight donors was supplied by these HLA-C-restricted clonotypes.

The TCR sequence derives from a human donor in good health (CMV status not recorded). Some clones in this sample may be carry-over from other donors' samples. The material sequenced was CD8+ T cells from cultured PBMCs, taken from culture after CMV antigen stimulation. The rearranged segments are TRBV5-6 and TRBJ2-7; there is no confident call for the D gene. Read as DNA, the sequence is TGTGCCAGCAGCTTGAGCCACGAGCAGTACTTC. It translates as CASSLSHEQYF.